The following is a TCR beta chain sequence with its context. The antigen is not known. This record belongs to a study of graft-versus-host responses after intestinal transplantation. This table comes from immunoSEQ multiplex PCR, and its TCRdb copy is limited to in-frame clones, with some not included. The sample includes about 120,000 clones, approximately 95% seen only once; the top ten take more than 2.5%. CDR3 length: 18 amino acids. The germline V gene encodes CDR1 SGHNT and CDR2 YYREEE (reference sequence). V trimming: 4 bases; J trimming: 0 bases; junction bases outside the gene matches: 11. This receptor was identified in a human donor who received an intestinal transplant. This material consisted of unstimulated CD8+ T cells sorted from spleen or lymph node cells, taken before intestinal transplant. The rearrangement uses TRBV5-4 and TRBJ2-7, with 12 nucleotides matching TRBD1. CDR3 sequence (DNA): TGTGCCAGCAGCCAAGCTCGGGACAGGGGGCCCATCTCCTACGAGCAGTACTTC. Its translation is CASSQARDRGPISYEQYF.